Here is one T cell receptor (beta chain) with its context. Its specificity is unknown. Germline V lookup: CDR1 SEHNR, CDR2 FQNEAQ (reference sequence). The length of the CDR3 is 16 residues. V was clipped by 4 bases and J by 5 bases, with 20 bases between them. Assay: immunoSEQ multiplex PCR; the TCRdb copy retains only in-frame clones and omits some. The data hold tens of thousands of clones, with just under 80% observed a single time. The sample belongs to a study of PD-1 blockade in classical Hodgkin lymphoma. Indicated time point: cycle 4 day 1 (C4D1), after less than 7 weeks of nivolumab. In every patient, relapse followed autologous stem cell transplantation, while exposure to brentuximab vedotin differed. Each best response was a complete response, a partial response or progressive disease. Whole-study findings and limits: Relapsed/refractory patients reportedly had the lowest baseline TCR diversity, below newly diagnosed patients, who were below healthy donors. Reasons behind the repertoire differences stay unclear, perhaps disease activity or earlier therapy.

The chain employs TRBV7-9 and TRBJ2-5, with a weak D call TRBD2 (6 bases). This clonotype was sampled from a human donor with classical Hodgkin lymphoma. Sequenced here: peripheral blood mononuclear cells (PBMCs), sampled before the fourth cycle of nivolumab. DNA of the CDR3: TGTGCCAGCAGCTCTTCTGGGGGGTCTAGGGAGGAGACCCAGTACTTC. Translating it yields CASSSSGGSREETQYF.